These T cell receptor beta chains were read from a single sample in a study of blood T cell repertoires in COVID-19. Profiling relied on immunoSEQ multiplex PCR, and the TCRdb table lists in-frame clones only, not all of them. Of about 50,000 clones in the sample, roughly 83% were seen once. Input material: peripheral blood. The receptors here all came from a human donor in a cohort sampled during active COVID-19. Both conserved end residues are part of each CDR3. D genes are given only for firm matches. A clone size is listed for some rows: how often the clone was seen (once, few, many), or a class if it is expanded.

size: NA
J: TRBJ2-7
D: TRBD1
V: TRBV4-3
CDR3: CASSQGTGGNYEQYF
DNA: TGCGCCAGCAGCCAAGGGACAGGGGGAAACTACGAGCAGTACTTC

size: NA
J: TRBJ2-1
D: NA
V: TRBV18
CDR3: CASSALTGTPYNEQFF
DNA: TGTGCCAGCTCAGCTCTAACCGGGACTCCCTACAATGAGCAGTTCTTC

size: NA
J: TRBJ1-4
D: NA
V: TRBV30
CDR3: CAWKGGGFEKLFF
DNA: TGTGCCTGGAAAGGGGGGGGATTTGAAAAACTGTTTTTT

size: NA
J: TRBJ1-6
D: NA
V: TRBV2
CDR3: CASSENRGGKGYNSPLHF
DNA: TGTGCCAGCAGTGAAAATCGCGGGGGAAAGGGCTATAATTCACCCCTCCACTTT

size: NA
J: TRBJ2-2
D: TRBD2
V: TRBV10-3
CDR3: CAISSRTSGGDSPSTGELFF
DNA: TGTGCCATCAGTAGCCGGACTAGCGGGGGGGATTCCCCGAGCACCGGGGAGCTGTTTTTT

size: NA
J: TRBJ1-3
D: NA
V: TRBV24-1
CDR3: CATSPGTHSGNTIYF
DNA: TGTGCCACCAGTCCTGGCACCCACTCTGGAAACACCATATATTTT

size: NA
J: TRBJ1-1
D: NA
V: TRBV28
CDR3: CAGKGLDTEAFF
DNA: TGTGCTGGCAAGGGGTTAGACACTGAAGCTTTCTTT

size: NA
J: TRBJ1-1
D: NA
V: TRBV7-2
CDR3: CASRLGGGTEAFF
DNA: TGTGCCAGCAGACTAGGGGGGGGCACTGAAGCTTTCTTT

size: NA
J: TRBJ1-1
D: NA
V: TRBV19
CDR3: CASSTPGRGWTEAFF
DNA: TGTGCCAGTAGTACTCCCGGCAGGGGATGGACTGAAGCTTTCTTT

size: few
J: TRBJ1-5
D: TRBD1
V: TRBV19
CDR3: CASSIGQGNTQPQHF
DNA: TGTGCCAGTAGTATAGGACAGGGAAACACTCAGCCCCAGCATTTT

size: NA
J: TRBJ2-7
D: NA
V: TRBV10-3
CDR3: CAIQPNRAYEQYF
DNA: TGTGCCATCCAGCCAAACAGGGCCTACGAGCAGTACTTC

size: NA
J: TRBJ1-2
D: NA
V: TRBV5-1
CDR3: CASSITGSTDYGYTF
DNA: TGCGCCAGCAGCATAACAGGATCCACTGACTATGGCTACACCTTC

size: NA
J: TRBJ2-7
D: NA
V: TRBV29-1
CDR3: CSVEGRSQSYEQYF
DNA: TGCAGCGTTGAAGGGCGGAGCCAGTCCTACGAGCAGTACTTC

size: NA
J: TRBJ2-5
D: TRBD2
V: TRBV6-1
CDR3: CASSFRGGETQYF
DNA: TGTGCCAGCAGTTTTCGCGGGGGGGAGACCCAGTACTTC

size: few
J: TRBJ2-7
D: NA
V: TRBV19
CDR3: CASSYSSYEQYF
DNA: TGTGCCAGTAGTTACAGCTCCTACGAGCAGTACTTC

size: NA
J: TRBJ1-1
D: NA
V: TRBV6-2/TRBV6-3
CDR3: CASSYPTGNTEAFF
DNA: TGTGCCAGCAGTTACCCGACGGGGAACACTGAAGCTTTCTTT

size: NA
J: TRBJ2-7
D: TRBD1
V: TRBV4-1
CDR3: CASSSPGQGRGEQYF
DNA: TGCGCCAGCAGCTCCCCGGGACAGGGAAGGGGCGAGCAGTACTTC

size: NA
J: TRBJ1-2
D: NA
V: TRBV6-2/TRBV6-3
CDR3: CASSTRRGLNYGYTF
DNA: TGTGCCAGCAGTACCCGGCGGGGGCTAAACTATGGCTACACCTTC

size: NA
J: TRBJ1-2
D: TRBD1
V: TRBV27
CDR3: CASSRDRVNYGYTF
DNA: TGTGCCAGCAGCCGGGACAGGGTTAACTATGGCTACACCTTC

size: NA
J: TRBJ1-2
D: NA
V: TRBV10-2
CDR3: CASSDREGGYGYTF
DNA: TGCGCCAGCAGTGACAGGGAGGGTGGATATGGCTACACCTTC

size: NA
J: TRBJ1-3
D: NA
V: TRBV3-1/TRBV3-2
CDR3: CASSHAGSGNTIYF
DNA: TGTGCCAGCAGCCATGCAGGCTCTGGAAACACCATATATTTT

size: NA
J: TRBJ2-6
D: TRBD1
V: TRBV27
CDR3: CASSTGTGVAGANVLTF
DNA: TGTGCCAGCAGCACCGGGACAGGGGTTGCTGGGGCCAACGTCCTGACTTTC

size: NA
J: TRBJ2-7
D: NA
V: TRBV20-1
CDR3: CSASTFGGGEQYF
DNA: TGCAGTGCTAGTACCTTCGGGGGAGGCGAGCAGTACTTC

size: few
J: TRBJ1-2
D: TRBD1
V: TRBV3-1/TRBV3-2
CDR3: CASSLQGFGYGYTF
DNA: TGTGCCAGCAGCCTACAGGGGTTTGGCTATGGCTACACCTTC

size: NA
J: TRBJ1-3
D: NA
V: TRBV19
CDR3: CASNPALTGSGNTIYF
DNA: TGTGCCAGTAACCCCGCCCTGACAGGCTCTGGAAACACCATATATTTT

size: NA
J: TRBJ2-5
D: TRBD1
V: TRBV25-1
CDR3: CASIVRDRGTETQYF
DNA: TGTGCCAGCATTGTTCGGGACAGGGGTACTGAGACCCAGTACTTC

size: NA
J: TRBJ2-1
D: NA
V: TRBV3-1/TRBV3-2
CDR3: CASSQAGGHEQFF
DNA: TGTGCCAGCAGCCAAGCCGGGGGTCATGAGCAGTTCTTC

size: NA
J: TRBJ1-1
D: NA
V: TRBV5-6
CDR3: CASSFRTEAFF
DNA: TGTGCCAGCAGCTTCCGCACTGAAGCTTTCTTT

size: once
J: TRBJ2-2
D: NA
V: TRBV5-6
CDR3: CASSLVRGNGELFF
DNA: TGTGCCAGCAGCTTGGTGCGGGGCAACGGGGAGCTGTTTTTT

size: NA
J: TRBJ2-5
D: NA
V: TRBV5-6
CDR3: CASSLGGGMQETQYF
DNA: TGTGCCAGCAGCCTGGGTGGAGGAATGCAAGAGACCCAGTACTTC

size: NA
J: TRBJ1-1
D: NA
V: TRBV6-1
CDR3: CASSEGLLRNTEAFF
DNA: TGTGCCAGCAGTGAAGGTCTACTACGGAACACTGAAGCTTTCTTT

size: NA
J: TRBJ2-7
D: NA
V: TRBV6-1
CDR3: CASSENSSYEQYF
DNA: TGTGCCAGCAGTGAAAACAGCTCCTACGAGCAGTACTTC

size: NA
J: TRBJ2-3
D: TRBD2
V: TRBV4-1
CDR3: CASSQEGASGGYTDTQYF
DNA: TGCGCCAGCAGCCAAGAGGGAGCTAGCGGGGGATACACAGATACGCAGTATTTT

size: NA
J: TRBJ2-6
D: TRBD2
V: TRBV7-9
CDR3: CASSPIGGDSGANVLTF
DNA: TGTGCCAGCAGCCCTATCGGGGGGGACTCTGGGGCCAACGTCCTGACTTTC

size: NA
J: TRBJ2-7
D: TRBD1
V: TRBV24-1
CDR3: CATSEPGTGGEQYF
DNA: TGTGCCACCAGTGAGCCCGGGACAGGGGGCGAGCAGTACTTC

size: NA
J: TRBJ1-1
D: NA
V: TRBV9
CDR3: CASSPRAGEIGTEAFF
DNA: TGTGCCAGCAGCCCCCGGGCAGGGGAGATAGGAACTGAAGCTTTCTTT

size: NA
J: TRBJ2-3
D: NA
V: TRBV9
CDR3: CASSVSSLDTQYF
DNA: TGTGCCAGCAGCGTGTCTTCCCTGGATACGCAGTATTTT

size: NA
J: TRBJ1-1
D: NA
V: TRBV7-9
CDR3: CASSPRHRMNTEAFF
DNA: TGTGCCAGCAGCCCAAGACACAGGATGAACACTGAAGCTTTCTTT

size: NA
J: TRBJ1-6
D: TRBD1
V: TRBV6-5
CDR3: CASSPGTGGVSPLHF
DNA: TGTGCCAGCAGTCCCGGGACAGGGGGCGTATCACCCCTCCACTTT

size: NA
J: TRBJ1-3
D: NA
V: TRBV6-2/TRBV6-3
CDR3: CASSYPQNGNTIYF
DNA: TGTGCCAGCAGTTACCCACAGAATGGAAACACCATATATTTT

size: NA
J: TRBJ2-7
D: TRBD2
V: TRBV27
CDR3: CASSFSGETYEQYF
DNA: TGTGCCAGCAGTTTTAGCGGGGAAACCTACGAGCAGTACTTC

size: NA
J: TRBJ1-2
D: NA
V: TRBV9
CDR3: CASSPRGHPNYGYTF
DNA: TGTGCCAGCAGCCCCCGAGGCCACCCTAACTATGGCTACACCTTC

size: NA
J: TRBJ1-3
D: NA
V: TRBV19
CDR3: CASSILTGISGNTIYF
DNA: TGTGCCAGTAGTATACTCACAGGCATCTCTGGAAACACCATATATTTT

size: NA
J: TRBJ1-1
D: NA
V: TRBV29-1
CDR3: CSVVVWAGYGVTEAFF
DNA: TGCAGCGTTGTTGTTTGGGCAGGCTACGGGGTCACTGAAGCTTTCTTT

size: NA
J: TRBJ1-2
D: NA
V: TRBV18
CDR3: CASSPEEDYGYTF
DNA: TGTGCCAGCTCACCGGAGGAAGACTATGGCTACACCTTC

size: NA
J: TRBJ2-7
D: TRBD1
V: TRBV24-1
CDR3: CATSDPRTGGIEQYF
DNA: TGTGCCACCAGTGATCCACGGACAGGGGGAATCGAGCAGTACTTC

size: NA
J: TRBJ1-1
D: NA
V: TRBV4-3
CDR3: CASSRTTGGTEAFF
DNA: TGCGCCAGCAGCCGAACCACGGGGGGAACTGAAGCTTTCTTT

size: NA
J: TRBJ2-7
D: TRBD2
V: TRBV7-9
CDR3: CASSFKLGLAGQAEQYF
DNA: TGTGCCAGCAGTTTTAAACTGGGGCTAGCGGGGCAAGCCGAGCAGTACTTC

size: once
J: TRBJ1-1
D: NA
V: TRBV30
CDR3: CAWSVRGQMNTEAFF
DNA: TGTGCCTGGAGTGTACGCGGACAAATGAACACTGAAGCTTTCTTT